This record covers a single T cell receptor beta chain. The antigen remains undetermined. The data stem from a study of cytomegalovirus exposure and HLA in healthy donors. The CDR3 has 11 residues. The V end lost 6 bases, the J end lost 3 bases, and 9 bases lay between the germline ends. In germline, CDR1 is DFQATT, CDR2 SNEGSKA (reference sequence). Findings and limits, study-wide: Reports indicated that the classifier achieved high specificity and sensitivity in diagnosing cytomegalovirus status. In an earlier analysis, productive rearrangement rates for most beta V segments clustered near 87% or 30%.

The PCR had 60 Vbeta and 13 Jbeta primers. Sequenced by immunoSEQ multiplex PCR; TCRdb stores in-frame clones only, minus some. This sample has hundreds of thousands of clones, with about three quarters found just once. This clonotype was obtained from a woman in her fifties or sixties in good health and CMV-seropositive. Source material: PBMCs. This rearrangement joins TRBV20-1 to TRBJ2-7; no reliable D call. CDR3: CSASYGYEQYF. CDR3 bases: TGCAGTGCGAGTTACGGCTACGAGCAGTACTTC.